These T cell receptor beta chains were read from a single sample in a study of post-analysis software for immune sequencing data. TCRdb re-called the PCR reads through MiXCR, storing one row per CDR3 protein. Of about 260,000 distinct CDR3 sequences in the sample, 36% are singletons; the top ten hold 4% to 6%. The source material was blood. These TCRs come from a girl aged 5-17 years with multiple sclerosis. Each CDR3 is given with its conserved first and last residue. The D gene is left open where the match is weak. The listing skips clone size in some rows; elsewhere it reads once, few, many or a size class.

TRBJ2-1,.,TRBV7-8,TRBD2,CASSLVAGVTYNEQFF,TGTGCCAGCAGCTTAGTGGCGGGAGTGACGTACAATGAGCAGTTCTTC
TRBJ2-6,many,TRBV20-1,.,CSARGGSGANVLTF,TGCAGTGCTAGAGGGGGCTCTGGGGCCAACGTCCTGACTTTC
TRBJ1-1,many,TRBV6-1,.,CASNPPSMNTEAFF,TGTGCCAGCAACCCCCCAAGCATGAACACTGAAGCTTTCTTT
TRBJ1-5,few,TRBV15,.,CATSRARSGLNQPQHF,TGTGCCACCAGCAGAGCCAGGTCGGGCTTGAATCAGCCCCAGCATTTT
TRBJ2-1,many,TRBV5-5,TRBD1,CASSFRTGRAEQFF,TGTGCCAGCAGCTTCCGGACAGGGCGTGCTGAGCAGTTCTTC
TRBJ2-1,.,TRBV27,.,CASSFVQGYNEQFF,TGTGCCAGCAGTTTCGTGCAGGGTTACAATGAGCAGTTCTTC
TRBJ1-5,few,TRBV2,TRBD1,CASSPDRGPGQPQHF,TGTGCCAGCAGTCCTGACAGGGGGCCGGGCCAGCCCCAGCATTTT
TRBJ1-2,.,TRBV11-2,.,CTSSLTDSSYTF,TGTACCAGCAGCTTGACAGACAGTAGCTACACCTTC
TRBJ2-3,.,TRBV20-1,TRBD2,CSARDGSGGRTDTQYF,TGCAGTGCTAGAGATGGGAGCGGGGGGCGCACAGATACGCAGTATTTT
TRBJ2-1,few,TRBV3-1,TRBD2,CASSQDLVRLAGNNEQFF,TGTGCCAGCAGCCAAGATTTGGTGAGACTAGCGGGAAACAATGAGCAGTTCTTC
TRBJ2-1,many,TRBV5-1,TRBD1,CATSPGQPTNEQFF,TGCGCCACTTCCCCGGGACAGCCTACTAATGAGCAGTTCTTC
TRBJ2-3,.,TRBV7-2,TRBD1,CASSPRQGVSTQYF,TGTGCCAGCAGCCCCCGGCAGGGGGTATCTACGCAGTATTTT
TRBJ1-5,.,TRBV6-5,TRBD1,CASSWTGGEDQPQHF,TGTGCCAGCAGTTGGACAGGGGGCGAAGATCAGCCCCAGCATTTT
TRBJ2-6,many,TRBV18,.,CASSLGTGTGANVLTF,TGTGCCAGCTCACTGGGGACGGGGACCGGGGCCAACGTCCTGACTTTC
TRBJ1-1,.,TRBV11-2,.,CASSALPTEAFF,TGTGCCAGCAGCGCCCTACCGACTGAAGCTTTCTTT
TRBJ2-5,many,TRBV4-1,.,CASSQDGSGRETQYF,TGCGCCAGCAGCCAAGATGGGAGCGGAAGAGAGACCCAGTACTTC
TRBJ2-1,.,TRBV11-3,TRBD2,CASSSDPAGSNEQFF,TGTGCCAGCAGCTCGGACCCAGCGGGGTCCAATGAGCAGTTCTTC